This TCR beta chain was found in a study of regulatory dendritic cells for organ transplantation. This CDR3 has 15 residues. Losses at the gene ends were 5 bases for V and 3 bases for J; bases not matched to a gene: 8. Germline CDR1 is SGHAT and CDR2 is FQNNGV. Allogeneic regulatory or mature dendritic cells were co-cultured for less than 6 days with CFSE-labeled sorted T cells at 1:10. In regard to this clone: Its antigen is unknown.

The repertoire was sequenced with immunoSEQ multiplex PCR; TCRdb's copy has only in-frame clones and lacks some. The sample holds over 10,000 clones, under 90% seen once. The sequence was collected from a human donor in good health. The sequencing input was naive CD8+ T cells from blood cultured with regulatory dendritic cells. Subset specified: CD45RA+ naive T cells. The chain carries TRBV11-2 and TRBJ2-7; 9 bases match TRBD1. CDR3 nucleotide sequence: TGTGCCAGCAGCCTGTCGACAGGGGGTTACTACGAGCAGTACTTC. It translates to CASSLSTGGYYEQYF. The whole variable domain, remainder taken from reference TRBV11-2 and TRBJ2-7, is EAGVAQSPRYKIIEKRQSVAFWCNPISGHATLYWYQQILGQGPKLLIQFQNNGVVDDSQLPKDRFSAERLKGVDSTLKIQPAKLEDSAVYLCASSLSTGGYYEQYFGPGTRLTVT.